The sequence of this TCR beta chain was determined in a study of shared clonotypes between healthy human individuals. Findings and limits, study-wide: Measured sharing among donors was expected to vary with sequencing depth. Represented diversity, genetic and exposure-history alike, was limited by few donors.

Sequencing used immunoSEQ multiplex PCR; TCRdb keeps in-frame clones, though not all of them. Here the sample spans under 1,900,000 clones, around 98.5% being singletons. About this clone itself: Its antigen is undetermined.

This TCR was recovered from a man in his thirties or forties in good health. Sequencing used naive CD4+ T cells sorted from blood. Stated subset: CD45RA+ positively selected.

The CDR3 loop reads CASDRGLTEAFF. The CDR3 DNA is TGTGCCAGCGACAGGGGGCTAACTGAAGCTTTCTTT. The chain couples TRBV2 to TRBJ1-1; 10 nucleotides align to TRBD1. Germline V gives CDR1 SNHLY, CDR2 FYNNEI. The CDR3 covers 12 residues. The J segment lost 5 bases and the V segment lost 8 bases, leaving 2 bases of the junction unmatched.